This T cell receptor (beta chain) emerged from a study of cytomegalovirus exposure and HLA in healthy donors. As to this clone: Its antigen is unidentified.

Whole-study results and caveats: After further analysis at a later stage, roughly 16,000 TCR beta sequences were associated with HLA alleles at 0.05 false discovery rate.

PCR employed 60 Vbeta and 13 Jbeta primers. Only in-frame clones appear in the TCRdb table, and some are missing; sequencing was by immunoSEQ multiplex PCR. The sample consists of 100,000 to 150,000 clones, around 84% of them appearing once. Trimming pared 1 base from V and 0 bases from J, leaving 9 bases between. Germline loops: CDR1 SGHTA, CDR2 FQGNSA. The CDR3 contains 15 residues. The rearrangement joins TRBV7-2 to TRBJ1-1; possible D gene TRBD1, 5 bases. Sequenced: PBMCs. The sequence was obtained from a man aged 18 to 29 in good health and CMV-seronegative. CDR3 protein: CASSLVDSLNTEAFF. DNA for the CDR3: TGTGCCAGCAGCTTAGTAGACAGCCTGAACACTGAAGCTTTCTTT.